This T cell receptor (beta chain) was sequenced during a study of CDR3 diversity in severe acne. CDR3 length equals 14 residues. V was clipped by 0 bases and J by 2 bases, with 7 bases between them. Germline V lookup: CDR1 LGHNA, CDR2 YNFKEQ. TCRdb passed the PCR reads through MiXCR, listing each CDR3 protein once. The sample has more than 80,000 distinct CDR3 sequences; about half are singletons. This TCR was sampled from a male donor with severe acne vulgaris. The sequencing input was blood. This chain uses TRBV4-2 with TRBJ2-5; the D is unclear. CDR3: CASSQDTEQETQYF. The CDR3 DNA reads as TGTGCCAGCAGCCAAGATACGGAGCAAGAGACCCAGTACTTC.